The next 24 T cell receptor beta chains were all read from a single sample in a study of T cells in Graves' hyperthyroidism and ophthalmopathy. TCR beta CDR3 region amplification was performed from RNA transcripts. HTBI primers drove first-round RT-PCR of the TCR CDR3. TCRdb re-called the multiplex PCR reads with MiXCR, one entry per CDR3 protein. The profile covers fewer than 750,000 distinct CDR3 sequences, with about 14% appearing a single time and approximately 13% taken by the ten largest. The sequencing sample was made of blood. The receptors derive from a woman in her fifties or sixties with Graves' ophthalmopathy.

This clonotype was observed many times. The chain couples TRBV13 to TRBJ2-7, with D unclear. Germline CDR1 reads PRHDT; CDR2 reads FYEKMQ (reference sequence). The CDR3 has 11 residues. Between the trimmed V and J ends, which lost 4 bases and 7 bases, there was a span of 8 bases. CDR3 coding DNA: TGTGCCAGCAGCTCCCTCGGGGAGCAGTACTTC. Its protein product is CASSSLGEQYF.

This chain joins TRBV4-2 and TRBJ2-1, with a weak D call TRBD1 (5 bases). V was cut by 0 bases and J by 2 bases, with 11 bases left in between. Germline V gene lookup returns CDR1 LGHNA and CDR2 YNFKEQ. This CDR3 is 16 amino acids long. The CDR3 protein is CASSQDFGQPYNEQFF. The CDR3 DNA follows: TGTGCCAGCAGCCAAGATTTTGGACAACCCTACAATGAGCAGTTCTTC.

This clonotype showed up many times. This chain joins TRBV28 and TRBJ1-1; D remains ambiguous. Trimming took off 8 bases at V and 0 bases at J, with 7 bases between the two ends. Germline V gene sequence: CDR1 MDHEN, CDR2 SYDVKM. The CDR3 contains 12 residues. In DNA, the CDR3 is TGTGCCAGCGGAACAGTGAACACTGAAGCTTTCTTT. This translates into CASGTVNTEAFF. The variable domain in full, with the rest retrieved from reference TRBV28 and TRBJ1-1, is DVKVTQSSRYLVKRTGEKVFLECVQDMDHENMFWYRQDPGLGLRLIYFSYDVKMKEKGDIPEGYSVSREKKERFSLILESASTNQTSMYLCASGTVNTEAFFGQGTRLTVV.

This clonotype came up many times. The chain recombines TRBV20-1 with TRBJ2-7, with 7 positions matching TRBD1. The CDR3 has 15 residues. Germline trimming cut 4 bases from V and 1 base from J; bases unmatched to any gene: 10. Per germline, CDR1 DFQATT and CDR2 SNEGSKA (reference sequence). This CDR3 is CSAKPPGTASYEQYF. CDR3 coding DNA: TGCAGTGCTAAACCACCCGGGACAGCATCCTACGAGCAGTACTTC.

This clonotype appeared many times. The chain is built from TRBV27 and TRBJ2-7; D perhaps matches TRBD2 (5 bases). CDR1 is MNHEY, CDR2 SMNVEV, per germline (reference sequence). Trimming stripped 2 bases from V and 3 bases from J, with 17 bases between. CDR3 size: 16 residues. The CDR3: CASSLGGLTPFYEQYF. CDR3 DNA: TGTGCCAGCAGTTTAGGAGGCCTCACCCCATTCTACGAGCAGTACTTC.

This clonotype was recorded many times. This sequence joins TRBV3-1 and TRBJ2-1; a possible D gene is TRBD2 (6 bases). The germline gives CDR1 LGHDT, CDR2 YNNKEL (reference sequence). V was cut by 0 bases and J by 9 bases, with 18 bases left in between. The CDR3 extends over 16 amino acids. The CDR3 sequence: CASSQEGSTSQGEQFF. The DNA of the CDR3 is TGTGCCAGCAGCCAAGAAGGCTCGACTAGTCAGGGTGAGCAGTTCTTC.

There are a few counts of this clonotype. The chain joins TRBV27 to TRBJ1-1; D not certain. The germline V and J ends were trimmed by 3 bases and 3 bases, with 14 bases remaining between them. The CDR3 sequence is 15 residues long. CDR1 is MNHEY and CDR2 is SMNVEV in the germline V gene (reference sequence). The CDR3 DNA follows: TGTGCCAGCAGTTTTTTAGGGTTTTCAGACACTGAAGCTTTCTTT. It encodes CASSFLGFSDTEAFF.

The chain links TRBV7-2 to TRBJ2-1, with 11 bases identical to TRBD2. Germline lookup yields CDR1 SGHTA and CDR2 FQGNSA. There are 14 residues in the CDR3. V lost 9 bases, J lost 8 bases, and 9 bases stayed unmatched. The CDR3 DNA reads TGTGCCAGTAGTATAGCGGGAGGGTCGGATGAGCAGTTCTTC. This codes for CASSIAGGSDEQFF.

In its sample, this clonotype was seen many times. V and J are TRBV6-2 or TRBV6-3 and TRBJ2-7; D possibly corresponds to TRBD1 (5 bases). CDR3 length equals 14 residues. Germline V gene data show CDR1 as MNHEY and CDR2 as SVGEGT. V was shortened by 7 bases and J by 2 bases, with 15 bases between the two germline ends. DNA for the CDR3: TGTGCCAGCACTTCGATGACAGAGACCTACGAGCAGTACTTC. Translating it yields CASTSMTETYEQYF.

This clonotype came up many times. The CDR3 is CASGVVPRGRPPGELFF. For the CDR3, the DNA is TGTGCCAGCGGAGTGGTCCCCAGGGGGCGGCCCCCCGGGGAGCTGTTTTTT. The gene calls are TRBV27 and TRBJ2-2, with TRBD1 matching 8 bases. The ends lost 8 bases at V and 6 bases at J; junction bases unmatched: 17. This CDR3 region has 17 residues. Germline V lookup: CDR1 MNHEY, CDR2 SMNVEV (reference sequence).

This chain's CDR3 is CASSPLVASPDTQYF. DNA for the CDR3: TGTGCCAGCAGCCCACTAGTCGCCAGCCCAGATACGCAGTATTTT. The chain uses TRBV7-2 and TRBJ2-3, with D perhaps matching TRBD2 (5 bases). Germline V lookup: CDR1 SGHTA, CDR2 FQGNSA. CDR3 size: 15 residues. Trimming removed 5 bases from V and 4 bases from J, with 16 bases in between. Full variable domain (remainder filled in from reference TRBV7-2 and TRBJ2-3): GAGVSQSPSNKVTEKGKDVELRCDPISGHTALYWYRQSLGQGLEFLIYFQGNSAPDKSGLPSDRFSAERTGGSVSTLTIQRTQQEDSAVYLCASSPLVASPDTQYFGPGTRLTVL.

This clonotype was recorded a few times. The chain combines TRBV15 with TRBJ1-1; unclear D gene. Trimming removed 1 base from V and 4 bases from J, with 10 bases in between. The CDR3 extends over 14 amino acids. Germline assignment: CDR1 LNHNV and CDR2 YYDKDF (reference sequence). The CDR3 reads CATSRGGFGTEAFF. As DNA, the CDR3 is TGTGCCACCAGCAGAGGCGGGTTCGGCACTGAAGCTTTCTTT.

This clonotype was observed a few times. The V gene is TRBV24-1, the J gene TRBJ2-2; D is ambiguous. The V gene's germline CDR1 is KGHDR and CDR2 SFDVKD. This CDR3 comprises 14 residues. The germline V and J ends were trimmed by 7 bases and 3 bases, with 11 bases remaining between them. This chain's CDR3 is CATRPERDTGELFF. Here the CDR3 DNA reads TGTGCCACCAGACCCGAAAGGGACACCGGGGAGCTGTTTTTT.

The genes are TRBV19 and TRBJ1-5; 9 bases map to TRBD1. The germline gives CDR1 LNHDA, CDR2 SQIVND (reference sequence). The CDR3 runs 18 residues. J gave up 2 bases and V 1 base, and 9 bases lay outside the gene matches. CDR3 sequence (DNA): TGTGCCAGTAGTATAGTACAGGGGGCCGGTCGTGGCAATCAGCCCCAGCATTTT. Translated: CASSIVQGAGRGNQPQHF.

The chain couples TRBV4-1 to TRBJ2-3, with 9 positions matching TRBD2. The CDR3 is 17 residues long. The V segment lost 0 bases and the J segment 2 bases; nucleotides outside the gene matches: 6. Germline-derived CDR1 and CDR2 are MGHRA and YSYEKL. In DNA form, the CDR3 reads TGCGCCAGCAGCCAAGAAACGACTAGCGGAAACACAGATACGCAGTATTTT. As protein: CASSQETTSGNTDTQYF.

This clonotype was seen many times. The chain combines TRBV12-3 or TRBV12-4 with TRBJ1-5; 7 nucleotides match TRBD1. This CDR3 has 13 amino acids. Unmatched junction bases numbered 6, after V lost 7 bases and J lost 6 bases. This CDR3 reads CASKRQGSQPQHF. CDR3 DNA sequence: TGTGCCAGCAAAAGACAGGGATCTCAGCCCCAGCATTTT.

The chain joins TRBV6-2 or TRBV6-3 to TRBJ2-1; D not resolved. V was trimmed by 3 bases and J by 8 bases, leaving 5 bases between them. The CDR3 is 11 amino acids. Germline V lookup: CDR1 MNHEY, CDR2 SVGEGT. This chain's CDR3 is CASSYGDEQFF. CDR3 bases: TGTGCCAGCAGTTATGGGGATGAGCAGTTCTTC.

The CDR3 bases are TGCGCCAGCAGCCAGACAGGTTTGGTGGCGGAGACCCAGTACTTC. This encodes CASSQTGLVAETQYF. The chain links TRBV4-1 to TRBJ2-5, with D maybe TRBD1 (6 bases). In germline, CDR1 is MGHRA, CDR2 YSYEKL. V lost 3 bases, J lost 5 bases, and 16 bases lay in between. The CDR3 has 15 residues.

There are many counts of this clonotype. The V gene is TRBV5-1, the J gene TRBJ1-2; TRBD1 aligns across 9 bases. The CDR3 consists of 14 residues. Per germline, CDR1 SGHRS and CDR2 YFSETQ. J gave up 6 bases and V 0 bases, and 3 bases lay outside the gene matches. This CDR3 is CASSLGQGVDGYTF. CDR3 sequence (DNA): TGCGCCAGCAGCTTGGGACAGGGGGTAGATGGCTACACCTTC.

This clonotype was recorded only once. This may stem from a read error, because a much larger clone lies one nucleotide away. The chain couples TRBV7-9 to TRBJ2-1; D remains unclear. This CDR3 has 13 amino acids. The germline V gene has CDR1 SEHNR and CDR2 FQNEAQ (reference sequence). Trimming took 6 bases from V and 9 from J, leaving 15 bases between them. The DNA for the CDR3 is TGTGCCAGCAGGTTAAATCGGGTTAGTGAGCAGTTCTTC. As protein: CASRLNRVSEQFF.

This clonotype has more than one count but fewer than ten. The rearrangement uses TRBV7-9 and TRBJ2-4; 9 bases are shared with TRBD1. Germline V lookup: CDR1 SEHNR, CDR2 FQNEAQ (reference sequence). The length of the CDR3 is 20 residues. With 4 bases clipped from V and 3 bases from J, the junction kept 19 bases outside the gene matches. CDR3 protein: CASSSYRGWTGDWSKNIQYF. For the CDR3, the DNA is TGTGCCAGCAGCTCTTATAGGGGATGGACAGGGGACTGGAGCAAAAACATTCAGTACTTC.

This clonotype was recorded many times. The gene calls are TRBV6-1 and TRBJ2-1, with TRBD2 matching over 9 bases. J lost 2 bases, V lost 5 bases, and 7 bases had no gene match. CDR1 MNHNS and CDR2 SASEGT come from the germline V gene. The CDR3 has 16 amino acids. For the CDR3, the DNA is TGTGCCAGCAGTTATTTAGCGGGAGTGCCCTACAATGAGCAGTTCTTC. Residues: CASSYLAGVPYNEQFF.

This clonotype was observed at least ten times. J is TRBJ2-7 and V is TRBV5-1; TRBD1 is a possible D gene (6 bases). V was clipped by 4 bases and J by 3 bases, with 14 bases between them. The CDR3 runs to 14 residues. Germline assignment: CDR1 SGHRS and CDR2 YFSETQ. In nucleotides, the CDR3 is TGCGCCAGCAGCCCAAGGGCAGGGGACTACGAGCAGTACTTC. Its protein product is CASSPRAGDYEQYF.

In its sample, this clonotype was seen many times. V is TRBV19 and J is TRBJ2-2; D may be TRBD1 (5 bases). Trimming took off 6 bases at V and 9 bases at J, with 8 bases between the two ends. Germline V CDR1 and CDR2: LNHDA, SQIVND (reference sequence). The length of the CDR3 is 11 residues. CDR3 sequence: CASSHRRELFF. Written as DNA, the CDR3 is TGTGCCAGTAGCCACAGGAGGGAGCTGTTTTTT.